The next 12 T cell receptor beta chains were all read from a single sample in a study of regulatory T cells in long-lasting Graves disease. Arm-PCR with iRepertoire HTBI primers amplified the CDR3 regions for these TCR beta libraries. TCRdb re-called the multiplex PCR reads with MiXCR, one entry per CDR3 protein. The data contain hundreds of thousands of distinct CDR3 sequences, about 22% of them singletons. Regarding time point: persistent/refractory GD, antithyroid drugs over 5 years with positive TRAb. Researchers made the TCR library from RNA that was extracted from PBMCs. Sequenced material: peripheral blood mononuclear cells (PBMCs), taken when the disease was refractory, from a patient treated with antithyroid drugs. Receptors were obtained from a female donor with Graves disease.

The rearrangement links TRBV7-9 to TRBJ1-5, with D perhaps matching TRBD1 (5 bases). CDR3 length: 16 residues. V lost 1 base, J lost 8 bases, and 18 bases lay in between. CDR1 is SEHNR and CDR2 is FQNEAQ in the germline V gene (reference sequence). The CDR3 region is CASSLGLGVRGEPQHF. Written as DNA, the CDR3 is TGTGCCAGCAGCTTAGGTTTGGGGGTCCGGGGTGAGCCCCAGCATTTT.

This clonotype was detected only a few times. The chain recombines TRBV20-1 with TRBJ2-7; D is undetermined. Deletions cut 6 bases from V and 4 bases from J, with 22 bases between. Germline V CDR1 and CDR2: DFQATT, SNEGSKA (reference sequence). This CDR3 has 15 residues. CDR3 residues: CSAVGIEDGGYEQYF. The CDR3 bases are TGCAGTGCCGTTGGAATTGAGGACGGTGGTTACGAGCAGTACTTC.

This clonotype was seen at least ten times. The J gene is TRBJ2-4, the V gene TRBV19, with 8 nucleotides matching TRBD1. CDR1 and CDR2 from the germline V gene are LNHDA and SQIVND (reference sequence). The CDR3 extends over 15 amino acids. V trimming: 7 bases; J trimming: 10 bases; junction bases outside the gene matches: 15. The CDR3 is CASNGGTGGKGIQYF. The DNA of the CDR3 is TGTGCCAGTAACGGAGGGACAGGAGGAAAAGGAATTCAGTACTTC. Supplemented by reference TRBV19 and TRBJ2-4, the full variable domain reads DGGITQSPKYLFRKEGQNVTLSCEQNLNHDAMYWYRQDPGQGLRLIYYSQIVNDFQKGDIAEGYSVSREKKESFPLTVTSAQKNPTAFYLCASNGGTGGKGIQYFGAGTRLSVL.

This chain links TRBV7-3 with TRBJ2-1; tentative D call: TRBD2 (6 bases). V was cut by 3 bases and J by 5 bases, with 11 bases left in between. The CDR3 has 14 amino acids. Germline lookup yields CDR1 SGHTA and CDR2 FQGTGA. CDR3 nucleotide sequence: TGTGCCAGCAGCTTTGAGCGGGCTAACAATGAGCAGTTCTTC. It yields the protein CASSFERANNEQFF.

There are many counts of this clonotype. The CDR3, as DNA: TGTGCCAGCTACAGGGGTGAAATCTATGGCTACACCTTC. Its protein product is CASYRGEIYGYTF. The chain combines TRBV28 with TRBJ1-2, with 7 bases matching TRBD1. With 8 bases clipped from V and 4 bases from J, the junction kept 7 bases outside the gene matches. In germline, CDR1 is MDHEN, CDR2 SYDVKM. The CDR3 is made up of 13 amino acids.

J is TRBJ2-2 and V is TRBV7-9, with a tentative D call TRBD1 (6 bases). The CDR3 spans 16 residues. Trimming removed 5 bases at V and 1 base at J, with 14 bases between. Germline CDR1 SEHNR, CDR2 FQNEAQ (reference sequence). CDR3 residues: CASSRPGHLNTGELFF. The CDR3, as DNA: TGTGCCAGCAGCCGTCCGGGACACCTGAACACCGGGGAGCTGTTTTTT.

This clonotype has a count of ten or more. V usage is TRBV12-3 or TRBV12-4 and J usage is TRBJ2-5, with no clear D. The CDR3 totals 14 residues. V was pared by 4 bases and J by 0 bases, with 9 bases between. The DNA of the CDR3 is TGTGCCAGCAGTTCCTTAGAGTACCAAGAGACCCAGTACTTC. This encodes CASSSLEYQETQYF.

This clonotype was seen ten or more times. V usage is TRBV20-1 and J usage is TRBJ1-5, with D hard to call. V lost 3 bases and J lost 9, with 18 bases in between. The CDR3 is made up of 14 amino acids. Germline CDR1 reads DFQATT; CDR2 reads SNEGSKA (reference sequence). The CDR3 DNA reads as TGCAGTGCTAGGCCCCCAGACATCCTAGGGCCCCAGCATTTT. The encoded protein is CSARPPDILGPQHF.

This clonotype was observed a handful of times. The chain employs TRBV4-1 and TRBJ2-1, with D perhaps TRBD1 (6 bases). Per germline, CDR1 MGHRA and CDR2 YSYEKL. Trimming stripped 2 bases from V and 8 bases from J, with 22 bases between. This CDR3 region has 17 residues. The CDR3 nucleotides read TGCGCCAGCAGCCAATGGATAATGAACAGGGTAGTAGATGAGCAGTTCTTC. Residues: CASSQWIMNRVVDEQFF.

This clonotype was seen many times. This chain connects TRBV7-8 to TRBJ2-2; D tentatively fits TRBD1 or TRBD2 (5 bases each). There are 13 residues in the CDR3. Germline V CDR1 and CDR2: SGHVS, FQNEAQ. DNA of the CDR3: TGTGCGATTCAGGGCCTAGCAGCCGGGGAGCTGTTTTTT. Translated, it gives CAIQGLAAGELFF.

This clonotype was found many times. As DNA, the CDR3 is TGCAGCGGCAGGGTTCCCCCCTACGAGCAGTACTTC. Protein: CSGRVPPYEQYF. The rearrangement links TRBV29-1 to TRBJ2-7; D possibly corresponds to TRBD1 (5 bases). V lost 7 bases and J lost 2, with 12 bases in between. Germline CDR1 SQVTM, CDR2 ANQGSEA. The CDR3 has 12 residues.

The sample holds a few counts of this clonotype. This sequence joins TRBV7-9 and TRBJ1-1, with no clear D. Germline CDR1 SEHNR, CDR2 FQNEAQ (reference sequence). Trimming took 10 bases from V and 0 from J, leaving 21 bases between them. This CDR3 is built from 16 residues. CDR3 region: CATRDIVVLLNTEAFF. CDR3 DNA sequence: TGTGCCACCCGCGACATCGTGGTATTATTGAACACTGAAGCTTTCTTT. Supplemented by reference TRBV7-9 and TRBJ1-1, the full variable domain reads DTGVSQNPRHKITKRGQNVTFRCDPISEHNRLYWYRQTLGQGPEFLTYFQNEAQLEKSRLLSDRFSAERPKGSFSTLEIQRTEQGDSAMYLCATRDIVVLLNTEAFFGQGTRLTVV.